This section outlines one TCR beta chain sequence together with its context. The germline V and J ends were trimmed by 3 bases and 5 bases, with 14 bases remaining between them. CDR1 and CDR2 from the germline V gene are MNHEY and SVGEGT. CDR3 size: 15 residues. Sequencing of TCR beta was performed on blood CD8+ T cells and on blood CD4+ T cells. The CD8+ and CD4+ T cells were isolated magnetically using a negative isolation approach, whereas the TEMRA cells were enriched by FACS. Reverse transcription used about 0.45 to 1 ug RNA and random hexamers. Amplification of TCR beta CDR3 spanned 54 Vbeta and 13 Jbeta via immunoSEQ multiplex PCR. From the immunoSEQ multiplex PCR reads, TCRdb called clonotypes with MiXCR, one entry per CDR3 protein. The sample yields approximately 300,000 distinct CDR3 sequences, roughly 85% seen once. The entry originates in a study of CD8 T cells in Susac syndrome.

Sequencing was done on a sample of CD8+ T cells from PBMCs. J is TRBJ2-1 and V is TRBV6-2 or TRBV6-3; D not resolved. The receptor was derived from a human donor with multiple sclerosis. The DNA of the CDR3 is TGTGCCAGCAGTTATCTGAACTATCTCAACAATGAGCAGTTCTTC. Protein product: CASSYLNYLNNEQFF.